Presented here are 21 T cell receptor beta chains from one specimen sequenced in a study of shared clonotypes between healthy human individuals. Measured with immunoSEQ multiplex PCR; TCRdb has only the in-frame clones, and not every one. The table includes 450,000 or so clones, more than 70% detected once. The sequenced sample was PBMCs. The origin of the receptors is a woman in her thirties or forties in good health. Some clones in this sample may be carry-over from other donors' samples.

Remarks on this clone: Being one base from a much bigger clone, this may be a read error. Within the sample, other DNA sequences also encode this same CDR3. The rearrangement joins TRBV28 to TRBJ2-7; D might be TRBD1 (7 bases). CDR3 size: 15 residues. Trimming shortened V by 4 bases and J by 6 bases, and 19 bases separated the two germline ends. Germline V gene data show CDR1 as MDHEN and CDR2 as SYDVKM. DNA of the CDR3: TGTGCCAGCAGTTCTACAGGGGACTCCTGGCTCGAGCAGTACTTC. Protein: CASSSTGDSWLEQYF.

A word on this clone: The same CDR3 can be traced to other DNA sequences in this sample. This chain uses TRBV5-1 with TRBJ1-3; no firm D call. Germline-derived CDR1 and CDR2 are SGHRS and YFSETQ. The length of the CDR3 is 14 residues. The V end was cut by 0 bases, the J end by 0 bases, with 4 bases between. CDR3 sequence: CASSLEGSGNTIYF. For the CDR3, the DNA is TGCGCCAGCAGCTTGGAAGGCTCTGGAAACACCATATATTTT. Supplemented by reference TRBV5-1 and TRBJ1-3, the full variable domain reads KAGVTQTPRYLIKTRGQQVTLSCSPISGHRSVSWYQQTPGQGLQFLFEYFSETQRNKGNFPGRFSGRQFSNSRSEMNVSTLELGDSALYLCASSLEGSGNTIYFGEGSWLTVV.

The V and J genes are TRBV11-2 and TRBJ2-2, with TRBD1 matching 10 bases. V lost 4 bases to trimming and J lost 4 bases; unmatched junction nucleotides: 3. This CDR3 has 15 residues. Germline CDR1 reads SGHAT; CDR2 reads FQNNGV. The CDR3 sequence: CASSWTGGGTGELFF. The CDR3 DNA is TGTGCCAGCAGCTGGACAGGGGGTGGCACCGGGGAGCTGTTTTTT.

This chain links TRBV29-1 with TRBJ1-2; 8 nucleotides line up with TRBD1. From germline, CDR1 is SQVTM and CDR2 ANQGSEA. This CDR3 has 14 residues. The junction had 6 bases not matched to a gene; V was cut back by 6 bases and J by 0 bases. The CDR3 loop reads CSVQGAATNYGYTF. The DNA of the CDR3 is TGCAGCGTCCAGGGGGCAGCAACTAACTATGGCTACACCTTC.

The chain joins TRBV18 to TRBJ2-1; 13 nucleotides align to TRBD2. The CDR3 extends over 16 amino acids. Germline lookup yields CDR1 KGHSH and CDR2 LQKENI. The V segment lost 4 bases and the J segment 6 bases; nucleotides outside the gene matches: 6. For the CDR3, the DNA is TGTGCCAGCTCACTTAGCACTAGCGGGAGGGTCAATGAGCAGTTCTTC. Its translation is CASSLSTSGRVNEQFF.

V usage is TRBV10-3 and J usage is TRBJ1-2, with no clear D. V dropped 2 bases and J dropped 10 bases, with 17 bases sitting between them. Germline V gene sequence: CDR1 ENHRY, CDR2 SYGVKD. The CDR3 is 14 residues long. The CDR3 nucleotides read TGTGCCATCAGTGAGCCGGACCGATTGGTCGACTACACCTTC. Protein product: CAISEPDRLVDYTF.

This chain uses TRBV11-2 with TRBJ2-7; no definite D call. The V gene lost 4 bases and the J gene lost 0 bases, with 7 bases spanning the gap. Germline-derived CDR1 and CDR2 are SGHAT and FQNNGV. This CDR3 has 13 amino acids. CDR3 nucleotide sequence: TGTGCCAGCAGCTGGGCCTCCTCCTACGAGCAGTACTTC. Protein sequence: CASSWASSYEQYF. The variable domain in full, completed from reference TRBV11-2 and TRBJ2-7, reads EAGVAQSPRYKIIEKRQSVAFWCNPISGHATLYWYQQILGQGPKLLIQFQNNGVVDDSQLPKDRFSAERLKGVDSTLKIQPAKLEDSAVYLCASSWASSYEQYFGPGTRLTVT.

The chain has TRBV6-1 and TRBJ1-2; D is ambiguous. V shed 6 bases and J shed 7 bases, with 18 bases lying between them. The CDR3 contains 14 residues. Germline CDR1 reads MNHNS; CDR2 reads SASEGT. The CDR3 region has the DNA TGTGCCAGCAGCCTACAACACAGCGATCCTGGCTACACCTTC. Translation gives CASSLQHSDPGYTF.

A single count supports this clone. The chain has TRBV30 and TRBJ1-5; TRBD1 is a possible D gene (6 bases). The germline CDR1 and CDR2 sequences are GTSNPN and SVGIG (reference sequence). V gave up 0 bases and J gave up 4 bases, with 13 bases separating them. CDR3 length: 15 residues. CDR3 DNA sequence: TGTGCCTGGAGTGTCCAGACAGGCCGAAATCAGCCCCAGCATTTT. As protein: CAWSVQTGRNQPQHF.

V usage is TRBV5-1 and J usage is TRBJ1-1, with 8 bases identical to TRBD1. Germline CDR1 is SGHRS and CDR2 is YFSETQ. The CDR3 runs to 16 residues. V dropped 5 bases and J dropped 6; count of bases not matched to a gene: 15. The CDR3 coding sequence is TGCGCCAGCAGGTCGGCCGGACAGGGTATGTCCGCTGAAGCTTTCTTT. Residues: CASRSAGQGMSAEAFF. Combining the CDR3 with reference TRBV5-1 and TRBJ1-1 gives the whole variable domain KAGVTQTPRYLIKTRGQQVTLSCSPISGHRSVSWYQQTPGQGLQFLFEYFSETQRNKGNFPGRFSGRQFSNSRSEMNVSTLELGDSALYLCASRSAGQGMSAEAFFGQGTRLTVV.

The chain couples TRBV13 to TRBJ2-7; 15 nucleotides line up with TRBD2. The CDR3 is 19 amino acids. Per germline, CDR1 PRHDT and CDR2 FYEKMQ (reference sequence). V lost 4 bases and J lost 4; bases outside the gene matches: 14. The CDR3 DNA is TGTGCCAGCAGCTCAACCCCGGGACTAGCGGGAGGACTCCTTTACGAGCAGTACTTC. Its translation is CASSSTPGLAGGLLYEQYF.

This clone has only one observation. The V gene is TRBV28, the J gene TRBJ2-1; 9 bases match TRBD1. Germline lookup yields CDR1 MDHEN and CDR2 SYDVKM. CDR3 length: 15 amino acids. V lost 3 bases and J lost 7; bases outside the gene matches: 7. The CDR3 protein is CASSFGTGFVNEQFF. The CDR3 DNA reads TGTGCCAGCAGTTTCGGGACAGGGTTTGTAAATGAGCAGTTCTTC.

This chain joins TRBV28 and TRBJ2-7, with 7 bases aligning to TRBD2. The CDR3 has 15 amino acids. The germline CDR1 and CDR2 sequences are MDHEN and SYDVKM. The trim removed 1 base at V and 6 bases at J, leaving 9 bases unmatched. The CDR3 bases are TGTGCCAGCAGTTTATCGGGACTATCCTCTCGCGAGCAGTACTTC. This gives the protein CASSLSGLSSREQYF.

In the case of this clone: The likely explanation is a read error, given a far larger clone one base away. This sequence joins TRBV30 and TRBJ2-7, with 7 nucleotides matching TRBD1. CDR3 length: 16 amino acids. The V gene's germline CDR1 is GTSNPN and CDR2 SVGIG (reference sequence). CDR3 protein: CAWSLPAGGMGYGQYF. In nucleotides, the CDR3 is TGTGCCTGGAGTCTCCCGGCAGGGGGAATGGGTTACGGGCAGTACTTC.

For this clone: A read error is likely here: a far larger clone is one base away. V usage is TRBV2 and J usage is TRBJ2-1; D possibly uses TRBD1 or TRBD2 (5 bases each). The CDR3 has 13 residues. Germline values: CDR1 SNHLY, CDR2 FYNNEI. The CDR3 region is CASHRDAYNERFF. CDR3 DNA: TGTGCCAGTCACCGGGACGCCTACAATGAGCGGTTCTTC.

A few counts support this clone. In the same sample, other DNA sequences code for this CDR3. The rearrangement joins TRBV4-3 to TRBJ1-6; 7 bases align to TRBD1. With V trimmed by 4 bases and J by 7 bases, 10 bases remained unmatched. The CDR3 consists of 16 residues. Germline V gene lookup returns CDR1 LGHNA and CDR2 YSLEER. The chain's CDR3 is CASSRTGPRGNSPLHF. The CDR3 DNA is TGCGCCAGCAGCCGGACAGGTCCCAGGGGGAATTCACCCCTCCACTTT.

V gene TRBV11-2 combines with J gene TRBJ2-3; D ambiguous. Germline loops: CDR1 SGHAT, CDR2 FQNNGV. V lost 8 bases to trimming and J lost 4 bases, with 16 bases between them. This CDR3 spans 14 amino acids. The CDR3 DNA reads as TGTGCCAGCTCCCCCGATGGAGTTGCAGATACGCAGTATTTT. The encoded protein is CASSPDGVADTQYF.

The chain recombines TRBV30 with TRBJ1-5; maybe TRBD1 (5 bases). The CDR3 covers 15 residues. V lost 0 bases and J 2 bases, leaving 11 bases between the germline ends. The germline V gene encodes CDR1 GTSNPN and CDR2 SVGIG (reference sequence). The CDR3 nucleotides are TGTGCCTGGAGTGTACGGGCGACAGGCAATCAGCCCCAGCATTTT. Translation gives CAWSVRATGNQPQHF.

The genes are TRBV18 and TRBJ1-1, with D unresolved. Germline lookup yields CDR1 KGHSH and CDR2 LQKENI. This CDR3 spans 15 amino acids. Trimming took off 3 bases at V and 0 bases at J, with 11 bases between the two ends. CDR3 DNA sequence: TGTGCCAGCTCACCCGCCACGGGTATGAACACTGAAGCTTTCTTT. Translation: CASSPATGMNTEAFF.

Comments on this clone: A read error is possible here, since a much larger clone lies one base away. V gene TRBV11-2 combines with J gene TRBJ2-2; D gene ambiguous. This CDR3 is 12 amino acids long. The V gene lost 4 bases and the J gene lost 6 bases, with 6 bases spanning the gap. The germline V gene encodes CDR1 SGHAT and CDR2 FQNNGV. The CDR3 loop reads CASSSHPGELFF. The CDR3 DNA reads TGTGCCAGCAGCTCCCACCCCGGGGAGCTGTTTTTT. The full variable domain, in which reference TRBV11-2 and TRBJ2-2 provide the parts outside the CDR3, is EAGVAQSPRYKIIEKRQSVAFWCNPISGHATLYWYQQILGQGPKLLIQFQNNGVVDDSQLPKDRFSAERLKGVDSTLKIQPAKLEDSAVYLCASSSHPGELFFGEGSRLTVL.

As for this clone: A far larger clone is only one base removed, so a read error is likely. The chain has TRBV30 and TRBJ1-2; 7 nucleotides match TRBD1. Germline trimming cut 5 bases from V and 0 bases from J; bases unmatched to any gene: 12. Germline V CDR1 and CDR2: GTSNPN, SVGIG (reference sequence). This CDR3 spans 16 amino acids. The CDR3 protein is CAWGDSHRGSNYGYTF. CDR3 sequence (DNA): TGTGCCTGGGGTGACTCCCACAGGGGTTCTAACTATGGCTACACCTTC.